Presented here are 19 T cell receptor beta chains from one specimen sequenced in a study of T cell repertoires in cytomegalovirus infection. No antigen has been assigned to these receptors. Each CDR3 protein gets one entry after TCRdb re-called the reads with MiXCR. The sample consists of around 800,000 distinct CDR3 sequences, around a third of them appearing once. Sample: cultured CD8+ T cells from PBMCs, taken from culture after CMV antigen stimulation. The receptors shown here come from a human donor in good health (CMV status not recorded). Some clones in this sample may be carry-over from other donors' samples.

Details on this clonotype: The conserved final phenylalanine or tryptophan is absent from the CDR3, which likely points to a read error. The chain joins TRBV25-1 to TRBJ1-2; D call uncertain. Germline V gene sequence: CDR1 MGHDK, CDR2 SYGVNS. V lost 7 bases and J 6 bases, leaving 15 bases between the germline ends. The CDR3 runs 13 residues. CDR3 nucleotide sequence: TGTGCCAGCACGGGGATGGGCAGAGATGGCTACACCTCC. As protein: CASTGMGRDGYTS.

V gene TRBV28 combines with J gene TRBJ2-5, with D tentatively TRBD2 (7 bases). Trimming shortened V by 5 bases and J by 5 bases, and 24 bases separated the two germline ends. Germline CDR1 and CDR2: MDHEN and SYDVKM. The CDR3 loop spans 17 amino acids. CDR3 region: CASSTWDYREGGETQYF. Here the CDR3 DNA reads TGTGCCAGCAGTACCTGGGACTACAGGGAAGGTGGGGAGACCCAGTACTTC.

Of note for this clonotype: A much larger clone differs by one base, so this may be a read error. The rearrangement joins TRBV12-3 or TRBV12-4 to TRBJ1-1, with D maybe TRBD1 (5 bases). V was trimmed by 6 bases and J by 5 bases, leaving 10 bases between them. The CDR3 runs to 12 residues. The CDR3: CASSHGGTEAFF. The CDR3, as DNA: TGTGCCAGCAGCCACGGGGGGACTGAAGCTTTCTTT.

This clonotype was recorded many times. In DNA, the CDR3 is TGTGCCAGCAGTTTTGAGTGGGTCATGGGGAACACCGGGGAGCTGTTTTTT. Its protein product is CASSFEWVMGNTGELFF. The chain has TRBV6-5 and TRBJ2-2; no definite D call. Trimming pared 4 bases from V and 1 base from J, leaving 16 bases between. The germline V gene encodes CDR1 MNHEY and CDR2 SVGAGI. This CDR3 is built from 17 residues.

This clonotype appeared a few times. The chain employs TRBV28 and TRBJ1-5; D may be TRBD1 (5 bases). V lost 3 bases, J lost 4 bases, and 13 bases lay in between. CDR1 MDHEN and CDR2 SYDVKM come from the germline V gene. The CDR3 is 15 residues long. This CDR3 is CASSLSGTINQPQHF. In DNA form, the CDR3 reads TGTGCCAGCAGTTTGAGTGGGACTATTAATCAGCCCCAGCATTTT.

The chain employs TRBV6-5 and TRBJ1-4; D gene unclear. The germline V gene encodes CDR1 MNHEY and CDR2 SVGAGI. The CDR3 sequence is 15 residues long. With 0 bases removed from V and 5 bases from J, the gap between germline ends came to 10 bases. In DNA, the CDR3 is TGTGCCAGCAGTTACTCCCCAAGTGAGAATGAAAAACTGTTTTTT. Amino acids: CASSYSPSENEKLFF.

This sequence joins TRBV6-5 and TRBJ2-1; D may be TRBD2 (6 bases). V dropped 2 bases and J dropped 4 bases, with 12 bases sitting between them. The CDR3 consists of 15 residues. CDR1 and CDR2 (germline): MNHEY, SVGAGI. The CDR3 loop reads CASSYTGDPYNEQFF. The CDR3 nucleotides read TGTGCCAGCAGTTACACGGGGGACCCTTACAATGAGCAGTTCTTC.

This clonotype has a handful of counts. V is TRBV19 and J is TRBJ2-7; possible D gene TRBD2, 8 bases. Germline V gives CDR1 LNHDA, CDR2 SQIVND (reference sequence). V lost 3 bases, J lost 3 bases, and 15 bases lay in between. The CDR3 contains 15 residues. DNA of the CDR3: TGTGCCAGTAGTATGACAGGGCGGGGGGACTACGAGCAGTACTTC. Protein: CASSMTGRGDYEQYF.

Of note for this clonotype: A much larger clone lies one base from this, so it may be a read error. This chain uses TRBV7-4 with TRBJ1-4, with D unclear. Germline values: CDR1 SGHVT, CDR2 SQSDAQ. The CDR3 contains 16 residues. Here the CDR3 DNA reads TGTGTCAGCAGCTCTAGCCTAGATGCAACTAATGAAAAACTGTTTTTT. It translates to CVSSSSLDATNEKLFF.

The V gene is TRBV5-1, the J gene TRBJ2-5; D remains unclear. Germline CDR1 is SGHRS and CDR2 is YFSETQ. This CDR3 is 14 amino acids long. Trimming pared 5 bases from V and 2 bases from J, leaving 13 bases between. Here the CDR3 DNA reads TGCGCCAGCAGGTCGTACGAATTTCAAGAGACCCAGTACTTC. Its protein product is CASRSYEFQETQYF.

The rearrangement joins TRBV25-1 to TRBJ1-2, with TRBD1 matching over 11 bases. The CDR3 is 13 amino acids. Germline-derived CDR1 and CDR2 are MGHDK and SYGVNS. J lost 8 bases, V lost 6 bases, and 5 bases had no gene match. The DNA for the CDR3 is TGTGCCAGCAGCGGACAGGGGGCGTGGGGCTACACCTTC. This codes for CASSGQGAWGYTF.

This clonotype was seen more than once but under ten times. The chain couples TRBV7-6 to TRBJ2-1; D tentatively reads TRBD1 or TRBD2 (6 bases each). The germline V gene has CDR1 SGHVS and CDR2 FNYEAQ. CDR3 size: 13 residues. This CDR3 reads CAITGAPDREQFF. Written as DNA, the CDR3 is TGTGCGATTACGGGGGCCCCCGATCGTGAGCAGTTCTTC.

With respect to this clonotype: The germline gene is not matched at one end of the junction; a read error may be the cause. The CDR3 reads CAGRGSDYGYTF. CDR3 in DNA: TGTGCCGGCAGGGGGTCCGACTATGGCTACACCTTC. This rearrangement joins TRBV2 to TRBJ1-2, with 7 bases that match TRBD1. Per germline, CDR1 SNHLY and CDR2 FYNNEI. This CDR3 is built from 12 residues.

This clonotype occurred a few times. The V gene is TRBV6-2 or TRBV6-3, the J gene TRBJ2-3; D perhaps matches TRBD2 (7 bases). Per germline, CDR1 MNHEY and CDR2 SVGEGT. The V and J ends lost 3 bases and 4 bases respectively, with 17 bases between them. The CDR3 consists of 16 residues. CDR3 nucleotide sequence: TGTGCCAGCAGTTATTTGGCGGGGGCAGGCCCAGATACGCAGTATTTT. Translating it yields CASSYLAGAGPDTQYF.

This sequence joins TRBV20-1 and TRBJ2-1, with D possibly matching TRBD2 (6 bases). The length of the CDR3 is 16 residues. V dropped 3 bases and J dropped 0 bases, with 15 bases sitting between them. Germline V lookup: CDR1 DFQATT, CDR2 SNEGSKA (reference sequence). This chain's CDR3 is CSASSFYGSSYNEQFF. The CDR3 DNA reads TGCAGTGCTAGTTCATTTTACGGGAGCTCCTACAATGAGCAGTTCTTC.

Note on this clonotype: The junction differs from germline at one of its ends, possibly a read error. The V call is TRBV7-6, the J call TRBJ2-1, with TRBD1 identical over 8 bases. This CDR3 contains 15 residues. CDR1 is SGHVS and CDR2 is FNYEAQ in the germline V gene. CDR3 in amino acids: CASSLRTGWYNEQFF. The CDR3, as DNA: TGTGCTAGCAGCTTGCGGACAGGGTGGTACAATGAGCAGTTCTTC.

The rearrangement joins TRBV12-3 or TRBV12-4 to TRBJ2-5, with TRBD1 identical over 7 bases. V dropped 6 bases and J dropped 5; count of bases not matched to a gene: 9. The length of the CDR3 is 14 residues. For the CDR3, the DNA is TGTGCCAGCAGGAATACAGGGGAAGCGGAGACCCAGTACTTC. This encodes CASRNTGEAETQYF.

This chain's CDR3 is CASSQPGQGFYNEQFF. The CDR3 coding sequence is TGTGCCAGCAGCCAGCCGGGACAGGGCTTCTACAATGAGCAGTTCTTC. The V call is TRBV14, the J call TRBJ2-1; 9 bases are a match to TRBD1. The CDR3 has 16 amino acids. V shed 3 bases and J 3 bases; nucleotides not matched to a gene: 6. Looked up from germline, CDR1 is SGHDN and CDR2 is FVKESK.

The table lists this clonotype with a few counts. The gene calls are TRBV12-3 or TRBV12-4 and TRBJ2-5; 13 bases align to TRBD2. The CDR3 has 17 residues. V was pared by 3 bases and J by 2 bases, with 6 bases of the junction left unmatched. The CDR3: CASSFEGLAGPQETQYF. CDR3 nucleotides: TGTGCCAGCAGTTTTGAGGGACTAGCGGGGCCGCAAGAGACCCAGTACTTC.